A single T cell receptor (beta chain) is shown here with its context. Its matching antigen is unknown. CDR3 length: 16 amino acids. Germline loops: CDR1 MNHEY, CDR2 SVGAGI. V lost 2 bases, J lost 5 bases, and 18 bases lay in between. The data derive from a study of identifying expanded T cells in peripheral blood. Clones were sequenced by immunoSEQ multiplex PCR, and TCRdb holds only the in-frame ones, with some missing. The table records fewer than 110,000 clones, around 88% of them present only once. Study-wide results and limits: Over two and four weeks, about 16 and 20 clones changed, versus around 1.3 between replicates. Variance in clone template counts between roughly two-week samples significantly increased with total template count across all healthy donors.

The sequencing sample was made of blood. The TCR sequence derives from a person between 18 and 69 years old in good health. The chain employs TRBV6-5 and TRBJ1-2; possibly TRBD1 for D (5 bases). CDR3 DNA: TGTGCCAGCAGTTACAATTTGGGGGGGGTAGAGTATGGCTACACCTTC. Residues: CASSYNLGGVEYGYTF.